This TCR beta chain was recorded in a study of control samples from healthy donors and cancer patients. This CDR3 has 17 residues. With V trimmed by 0 bases and J by 7 bases, 6 bases remained unmatched. The germline CDR1 and CDR2 sequences are MNHEY and SMNVEV (reference sequence). TCRdb's copy holds only in-frame clones and misses some; the assay was immunoSEQ multiplex PCR. The table records about 92,000 clones, roughly 82% of them present only once. The chain recombines TRBV27 with TRBJ2-1; 13 nucleotides match TRBD2. This TCR was sampled from a woman aged 55-69 years in good health. The sequenced sample was blood. The CDR3, as DNA: TGTGCCAGCAGTTTATCCCCGGGACTAGCGGGATTAAATGAGCAGTTCTTC. Protein: CASSLSPGLAGLNEQFF.